The 7 T cell receptor beta chains below were found in one sample sequenced in a study of blood T cell repertoires in COVID-19 (dated by TCRdb to 2020 to 2021). Library preparation employed the immunoSEQ multiplex PCR assay. Held by TCRdb, this immuneACCESS table contains in-frame sequences only and omits some clones. Under half of the omission traces to an unresolved V gene where checked; the cause of the rest is unknown. Recorded for this sample are roughly 330,000 clones; approximately 88% of them occurred a single time. The ten largest clones capture less than 5.5% of the sample. The sample was PBMCs or T cells enriched from blood (not recorded which). The receptors come from a man aged 25-45 years who had recovered from COVID-19.

This clone was picked up one time. J is TRBJ1-1 and V is TRBV5-6; D perhaps matches TRBD1 (5 bases). The V gene's germline CDR1 is SGHDT and CDR2 YYEEEE. V lost 3 bases to trimming and J lost 0 bases, with 12 bases between them. This CDR3 is built from 15 residues. The CDR3 loop is CASSWTDRVNTEAFF. In DNA, the CDR3 is TGTGCCAGCAGCTGGACCGACAGAGTGAACACTGAAGCTTTCTTT.

This chain's CDR3 is CASSPGGQGGQPQHF. CDR3 sequence (DNA): TGTGCCAGTAGCCCGGGGGGACAGGGCGGTCAGCCCCAGCATTTT. V and J are TRBV19 and TRBJ1-5; TRBD1 matches 9 bases. From germline, CDR1 is LNHDA and CDR2 SQIVND (reference sequence). The J segment lost 6 bases and the V segment lost 6 bases, leaving 9 bases of the junction unmatched. This CDR3 is built from 15 residues.

V is TRBV11-2 and J is TRBJ1-5; D is perhaps TRBD1 (5 bases). The CDR3 is 13 amino acids. Germline CDR1 SGHAT, CDR2 FQNNGV. The V end was cut by 0 bases, the J end by 6 bases, with 6 bases between. The CDR3 DNA reads as TGTGCCAGCAGCTTAGATCAGGGTCAGCCCCAGCATTTT. It yields the protein CASSLDQGQPQHF.

This chain links TRBV28 with TRBJ1-5, with 12 nucleotides matching TRBD1. Trimming took 6 bases from V and 5 from J; bases not matched to a gene: 8. This CDR3 comprises 16 residues. Per the germline V gene, CDR1 is MDHEN and CDR2 is SYDVKM. The DNA for the CDR3 is TGTGCCAGCAGCCACGGGACAGGGGGCCCAGATCAGCCCCAGCATTTT. As protein: CASSHGTGGPDQPQHF.

The V call is TRBV28, the J call TRBJ2-3; D perhaps matches TRBD2 (7 bases). Per germline, CDR1 MDHEN and CDR2 SYDVKM. The CDR3 runs to 14 residues. V was pared by 8 bases and J by 9 bases, with 21 bases between. The chain's CDR3 is CASGGGRASYTQYF. The CDR3, as DNA: TGTGCCAGCGGGGGGGGCAGGGCAAGTTACACGCAGTATTTT.

This sequence joins TRBV27 and TRBJ2-1; TRBD2 matches at 14 bases. Germline CDR1 MNHEY, CDR2 SMNVEV (reference sequence). With V trimmed by 3 bases and J by 8 bases, 12 bases remained unmatched. The CDR3 extends over 18 amino acids. The CDR3 is CASSLSRLAGGRYDEQFF. The CDR3 DNA reads as TGTGCCAGCAGTTTGTCCCGACTAGCGGGGGGGCGATACGATGAGCAGTTCTTC.

The chain carries TRBV2 and TRBJ1-4; D not certain. CDR3 length: 14 amino acids. V lost 3 bases and J 7 bases, leaving 12 bases between the germline ends. Per the germline V gene, CDR1 is SNHLY and CDR2 is FYNNEI. The CDR3 DNA reads TGTGCCAGCAGTGACGGGAGGGCCGTTGAAAAACTGTTTTTT. This codes for CASSDGRAVEKLFF.